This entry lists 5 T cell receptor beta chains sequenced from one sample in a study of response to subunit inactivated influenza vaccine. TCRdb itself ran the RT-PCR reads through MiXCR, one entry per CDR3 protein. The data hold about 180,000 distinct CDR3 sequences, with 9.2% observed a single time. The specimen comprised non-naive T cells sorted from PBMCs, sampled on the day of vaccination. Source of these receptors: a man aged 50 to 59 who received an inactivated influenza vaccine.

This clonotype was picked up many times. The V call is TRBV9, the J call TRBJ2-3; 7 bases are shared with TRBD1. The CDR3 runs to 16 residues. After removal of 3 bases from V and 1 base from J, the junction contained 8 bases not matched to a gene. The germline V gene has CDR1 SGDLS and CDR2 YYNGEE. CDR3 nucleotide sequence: TGTGCCAGCAGCGCCGATTACGGGACAGGCACAGATACGCAGTATTTT. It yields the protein CASSADYGTGTDTQYF.

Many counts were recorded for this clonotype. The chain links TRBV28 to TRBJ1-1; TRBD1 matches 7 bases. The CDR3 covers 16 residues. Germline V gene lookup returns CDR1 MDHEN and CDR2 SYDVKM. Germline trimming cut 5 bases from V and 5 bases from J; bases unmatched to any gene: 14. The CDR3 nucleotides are TGTGCCAGCAGTACAGCGACAGGGTGGTGGGGGACTGAAGCTTTCTTT. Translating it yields CASSTATGWWGTEAFF.

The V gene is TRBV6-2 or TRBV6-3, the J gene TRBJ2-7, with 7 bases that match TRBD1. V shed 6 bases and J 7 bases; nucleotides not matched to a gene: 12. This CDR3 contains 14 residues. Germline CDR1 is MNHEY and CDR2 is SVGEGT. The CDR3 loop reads CASRTGTVSWEQYF. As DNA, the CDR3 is TGTGCCAGCAGAACCGGGACAGTTTCTTGGGAGCAGTACTTC.

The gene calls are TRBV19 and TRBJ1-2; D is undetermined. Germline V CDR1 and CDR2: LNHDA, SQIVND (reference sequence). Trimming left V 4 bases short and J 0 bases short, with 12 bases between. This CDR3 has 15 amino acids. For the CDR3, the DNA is TGTGCCAGTAGTAAGACCGTCCTCACTAACTATGGCTACACCTTC. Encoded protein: CASSKTVLTNYGYTF.

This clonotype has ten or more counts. The DNA for the CDR3 is TGTGCCAGCAGAACCGGACGGCCACCTATGAACACTGAAGCTTTCTTT. It yields the protein CASRTGRPPMNTEAFF. The chain links TRBV6-1 to TRBJ1-1; no clear D gene. The CDR3 has 16 residues. The V gene lost 6 bases and the J gene lost 0 bases, with 17 bases spanning the gap. In germline, CDR1 is MNHNS, CDR2 SASEGT.